Below, one T cell receptor beta chain is given with its context. Antigen specificity is unknown. This CDR3 region has 14 residues. The ends were cut back, 8 bases at V and 1 base at J, with 11 bases in the middle. The germline V gene encodes CDR1 MDHEN and CDR2 SYDVKM. CD3+CD4+ and CD3+CD8+ cells were FACS-sorted from thawed unstimulated PBMCs. The data derive from a study of T cell clones after liver transplantation. The wider study: In this trial, immunosuppression withdrawal was attempted within 2 years of liver transplant. TCRbeta sequencing after a pre-transplant mixed lymphocyte reaction identified graft-donor-reactive clones, later tracked in post-transplant blood. Whole-study findings and limits: Graft donor-reactive T cells possibly entered the graft instead of undergoing deletion.

The assay was immunoSEQ multiplex PCR, and TCRdb's table has in-frame clones only and misses some. The sample lists more than 95,000 clones, more than 75% occurring once. The rearrangement joins TRBV28 to TRBJ2-2, with a tentative D call TRBD1 (6 bases). The sequences come from CD4+ T cells from blood, collected before liver transplant. This sequence was found in a human donor who received a liver transplant. In DNA, the CDR3 is TGTGCCAGCCGAACAGGGTGGAACACCGGGGAGCTGTTTTTT. Translating gives CASRTGWNTGELFF.